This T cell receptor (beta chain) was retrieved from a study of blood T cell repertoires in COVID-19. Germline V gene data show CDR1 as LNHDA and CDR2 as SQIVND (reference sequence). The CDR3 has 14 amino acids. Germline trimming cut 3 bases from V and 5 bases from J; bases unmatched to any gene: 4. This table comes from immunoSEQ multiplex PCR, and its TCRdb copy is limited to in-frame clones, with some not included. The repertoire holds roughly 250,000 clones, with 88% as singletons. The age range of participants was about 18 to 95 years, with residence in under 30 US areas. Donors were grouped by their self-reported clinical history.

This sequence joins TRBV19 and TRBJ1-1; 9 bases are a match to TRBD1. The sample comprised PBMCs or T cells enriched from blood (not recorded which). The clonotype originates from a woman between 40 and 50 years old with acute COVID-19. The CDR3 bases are TGTGCCAGTAGTATCGGGGACAGGGTGACTGAAGCTTTCTTT. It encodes CASSIGDRVTEAFF.